This entry describes one TCR beta chain. This table comes from immunoSEQ multiplex PCR, and its TCRdb copy is limited to in-frame clones, with some not included. The sample has 70,000 to 90,000 clones; around 80% are singletons. Trimming removed 4 bases from V and 11 bases from J; junction bases left unmatched: 8. This CDR3 has 13 residues. Germline lookup yields CDR1 SGHRS and CDR2 YFSETQ. These data are taken from a study of PD-L1 blockade in urothelial cancer. On the study more broadly: Intravenous atezolizumab, 1,200 mg every 3 weeks, was begun by patients in about 2014. Patients had undergone 0 to 3 prior chemotherapy regimens.

All patients handed over anywhere from 1 to 8 samples, pretreatment and on-treatment. This sequence joins TRBV5-1 and TRBJ2-3; 9 bases map to TRBD2. The TCR originated in a man between 70 and 80 years old with urothelial cancer. The sample here was PBMCs, taken around atezolizumab (anti-PD-L1) treatment. CDR3 coding DNA: TGCGCCAGCAGCGCTAGCGGGGTCGAGGGGCAGTATTTT. Amino acid sequence: CASSASGVEGQYF.